Presented here are 27 T cell receptor beta chains from one specimen sequenced in a study of cytomegalovirus exposure and HLA in healthy donors. Use of 60 Vbeta and 13 Jbeta primers characterized the PCR. Measured with immunoSEQ multiplex PCR; TCRdb has only the in-frame clones, and not every one. This sample's table reports some 48,000 clones. Source material: PBMCs. Receptor source: a man aged 35-49 years in good health and CMV-seropositive.

This rearrangement joins TRBV5-1 to TRBJ2-5, with D maybe TRBD1 (5 bases). The CDR3 extends over 13 amino acids. Germline V gene data show CDR1 as SGHRS and CDR2 as YFSETQ. The ends were cut back, 0 bases at V and 5 bases at J, with 8 bases in the middle. The CDR3 DNA sequence: TGCGCCAGCAGCTTGGAGGGGTCGGAGACCCAGTACTTC. It codes for CASSLEGSETQYF. Based on the CDR3 plus reference TRBV5-1 and TRBJ2-5, the full variable domain is KAGVTQTPRYLIKTRGQQVTLSCSPISGHRSVSWYQQTPGQGLQFLFEYFSETQRNKGNFPGRFSGRQFSNSRSEMNVSTLELGDSALYLCASSLEGSETQYFGPGTRLLVL.

This rearrangement joins TRBV4-3 to TRBJ1-1; a weak D match, TRBD1 (6 bases). V shed 0 bases and J shed 0 bases, with 11 bases lying between them. This CDR3 is built from 16 residues. CDR1 and CDR2 (germline): LGHNA, YSLEER. CDR3 bases: TGCGCCAGCAGCCAAGACAGGGGTGACATGAACACTGAAGCTTTCTTT. Translated: CASSQDRGDMNTEAFF.

The rearrangement links TRBV7-3 to TRBJ2-2, with D tentatively TRBD1 (5 bases). CDR1 SGHTA and CDR2 FQGTGA come from the germline V gene. The ends were cut back, 5 bases at V and 6 bases at J, with 10 bases in the middle. This CDR3 is built from 13 residues. CDR3: CASSTTGSGELFF. The CDR3 coding sequence is TGTGCCAGCAGCACCACAGGTTCCGGGGAGCTGTTTTTT.

The rearrangement links TRBV5-4 to TRBJ2-5, with D possibly being TRBD1 (6 bases). TRBJ2-7 matches the DNA end more closely, so the J call is doubtful. Germline V gives CDR1 SGHNT, CDR2 YYREEE (reference sequence). The CDR3 loop spans 13 amino acids. CDR3 DNA sequence: TGTGCCAGCAGCCCAGATTACAGGGTCGAGCAGTACTTC. Protein: CASSPDYRVEQYF.

The chain links TRBV4-1 to TRBJ1-1; D remains unclear. Trimming removed 0 bases at V and 4 bases at J, with 12 bases between. This CDR3 is built from 15 residues. From germline, CDR1 is MGHRA and CDR2 YSYEKL. CDR3 sequence: CASSQDEGRGTEAFF. For the CDR3, the DNA is TGCGCCAGCAGCCAAGACGAGGGAAGAGGCACTGAAGCTTTCTTT.

The J gene is TRBJ1-6, the V gene TRBV28; 7 bases align to TRBD1. CDR3 size: 17 residues. The germline V gene has CDR1 MDHEN and CDR2 SYDVKM. The trim removed 2 bases at V and 5 bases at J, leaving 9 bases unmatched. The CDR3 coding sequence is TGTGCCAGCAGTTTACGAAGGGGGCCACCGCATAATTCACCCCTCCACTTT. The encoded protein is CASSLRRGPPHNSPLHF.

The rearrangement links TRBV14 to TRBJ2-7, with 9 bases fitting TRBD1. J lost 1 base, V lost 4 bases, and 5 bases had no gene match. Germline V gene lookup returns CDR1 SGHDN and CDR2 FVKESK. CDR3 length: 15 amino acids. For the CDR3, the DNA is TGTGCCAGCAGCCTCCGGGACAGGGCGTCCTACGAGCAGTACTTC. It is translated as CASSLRDRASYEQYF.

The V and J genes are TRBV5-4 and TRBJ2-2; possible D gene TRBD1, 6 bases. V lost 2 bases to trimming and J lost 3 bases, with 11 bases between them. Germline V gives CDR1 SGHNT, CDR2 YYREEE (reference sequence). There are 15 residues in the CDR3. This chain's CDR3 is CASSFPGHYTGELFF. The CDR3 DNA follows: TGTGCCAGCAGCTTCCCGGGACACTACACCGGGGAGCTGTTTTTT.

V gene TRBV5-1 combines with J gene TRBJ2-5; D is unresolved. The germline CDR1 and CDR2 sequences are SGHRS and YFSETQ. The CDR3 has 11 amino acids. V lost 3 bases, J lost 2 bases, and 2 bases lay in between. DNA for the CDR3: TGCGCCAGCAGCTCTCAAGAGACCCAGTACTTC. Translated, it gives CASSSQETQYF.

The rearrangement joins TRBV15 to TRBJ1-2; D not resolved. CDR1 and CDR2 (germline): LNHNV, YYDKDF (reference sequence). The length of the CDR3 is 14 residues. The V end was cut by 3 bases, the J end by 1 base, with 9 bases between. In nucleotides, the CDR3 is TGTGCCACCAGCAGTTATGAGGGTAACTATGGCTACACCTTC. The encoded protein is CATSSYEGNYGYTF. Full variable domain (outside the CDR3, taken from reference TRBV15 and TRBJ1-2): DAMVIQNPRYQVTQFGKPVTLSCSQTLNHNVMYWYQQKSSQAPKLLFHYYDKDFNNEADTPDNFQSRRPNTSFCFLDIRSPGLGDTAMYLCATSSYEGNYGYTFGSGTRLTVV.

This chain connects TRBV30 to TRBJ1-5, with D possibly TRBD1 on 5 matching bases. The V and J ends lost 2 bases and 7 bases respectively, with 12 bases between them. CDR1 GTSNPN and CDR2 SVGIG come from the germline V gene (reference sequence). There are 13 residues in the CDR3. CDR3 in DNA: TGTGCCTGGAGTCGGGGGTTGGAGCAGCCCCAGCATTTT. This encodes CAWSRGLEQPQHF. Based on the CDR3 plus reference TRBV30 and TRBJ1-5, the full variable domain is SQTIHQWPATLVQPVGSPLSLECTVEGTSNPNLYWYRQAAGRGLQLLFYSVGIGQISSEVPQNLSASRPQDRQFILSSKKLLLSDSGFYLCAWSRGLEQPQHFGDGTRLSIL.

The chain employs TRBV7-9 and TRBJ2-7, with 11 bases aligning to TRBD2. The CDR3 covers 14 residues. Germline values: CDR1 SEHNR, CDR2 FQNEAQ (reference sequence). The V and J ends lost 3 bases and 6 bases, in that order; junction bases with no gene match: 4. The CDR3 nucleotides read TGTGCCAGCAGCTTCCTAGCGGGAGGCGGCGAGCAGTACTTC. This translates into CASSFLAGGGEQYF.

This chain connects TRBV18 to TRBJ2-7; 11 bases map to TRBD1. Germline V lookup: CDR1 KGHSH, CDR2 LQKENI. This CDR3 is built from 16 residues. Trimming at V came to 3 bases and at J to 3 bases, leaving 7 bases not matched to a gene. The CDR3 nucleotides are TGTGCCAGCTCACCCTATGGGACAGGGGGTTTCTACGAGCAGTACTTC. It is translated as CASSPYGTGGFYEQYF.

The chain couples TRBV18 to TRBJ2-7, with D hard to call. Germline loops: CDR1 KGHSH, CDR2 LQKENI. The CDR3 sequence is 13 residues long. Trimming removed 3 bases at V and 4 bases at J, with 10 bases between. The CDR3 region is CASSPPTAYEQYF. In nucleotides, the CDR3 is TGTGCCAGCTCACCGCCTACAGCATACGAGCAGTACTTC.

The V and J genes are TRBV5-1 and TRBJ1-4, with TRBD1 as a possible D gene (5 bases). The V end lost 3 bases, the J end lost 7 bases, and 19 bases lay between the germline ends. Looked up from germline, CDR1 is SGHRS and CDR2 is YFSETQ. The CDR3 covers 16 residues. This chain's CDR3 is CASSSPDSSAGEKLFF. The CDR3 coding sequence is TGCGCCAGCAGCTCGCCTGACAGCAGTGCTGGTGAAAAACTGTTTTTT.

This sequence joins TRBV11-2 and TRBJ2-5, with 14 bases identical to TRBD2. The trim removed 1 base at V and 6 bases at J, leaving 10 bases unmatched. Germline CDR1 reads SGHAT; CDR2 reads FQNNGV. The CDR3 length is 18 residues. Written as DNA, the CDR3 is TGTGCCAGCAGCTTAGGGAGGGCAGGGACTAGCGGGAGAAAGACCCAGTACTTC. It codes for CASSLGRAGTSGRKTQYF.

V gene TRBV6-1 combines with J gene TRBJ2-3, with a possible D match to TRBD1 (6 bases). Trimming removed 2 bases from V and 6 bases from J, with 18 bases in between. CDR1 is MNHNS and CDR2 is SASEGT in the germline V gene. The CDR3 spans 16 residues. In DNA form, the CDR3 reads TGTGCCAGCAGTGAATATGGGGCAGGGGCGGTGGATACGCAGTATTTT. Its protein is CASSEYGAGAVDTQYF.

This chain uses TRBV19 with TRBJ2-3; D perhaps matches TRBD2 (5 bases). Deletions cut 3 bases from V and 2 bases from J, with 6 bases between. Germline V gene data show CDR1 as LNHDA and CDR2 as SQIVND (reference sequence). The CDR3 contains 13 residues. CDR3 sequence reads: CASSMDFTDTQYF. DNA for the CDR3: TGTGCCAGTAGTATGGACTTCACAGATACGCAGTATTTT.

The V call is TRBV6-4, the J call TRBJ2-7, with TRBD2 matching 9 bases. Losses at the gene ends were 11 bases for V and 5 bases for J; bases not matched to a gene: 10. The CDR3 extends over 13 amino acids. Germline V gene lookup returns CDR1 MRHNA and CDR2 SNTAGT. The CDR3: CAHRETSGDEQYF. The CDR3 coding sequence is TGTGCCCATAGAGAGACTAGCGGTGACGAGCAGTACTTC.

V usage is TRBV6-6 and J usage is TRBJ2-1; 8 bases match TRBD1. CDR1 MNHNY and CDR2 SVGAGI come from the germline V gene (reference sequence). J gave up 6 bases and V 4 bases, and 8 bases lay outside the gene matches. There are 15 residues in the CDR3. CDR3 region: CASSFGQGEGNEQFF. The CDR3 coding sequence is TGTGCCAGCAGTTTCGGACAGGGAGAGGGCAATGAGCAGTTCTTC.

The chain recombines TRBV6-5 with TRBJ2-2; 7 positions match TRBD1. Germline CDR1 and CDR2: MNHEY and SVGAGI. Germline trimming cut 2 bases from V and 4 bases from J; bases unmatched to any gene: 4. The CDR3 contains 15 residues. CDR3 nucleotide sequence: TGTGCCAGCAGTTACGGGACAGTTTTCACCGGGGAGCTGTTTTTT. Protein sequence: CASSYGTVFTGELFF.

The chain is built from TRBV12-2 and TRBJ1-2; no DNA check was done on the table's D call, TRBD1. TRBV12-2 is a listed pseudogene. CDR3 size: 17 residues. The CDR3: CASRLVLGTGIFYGYTF. The CDR3 DNA reads as TGTGCAAGTCGCTTAGTCCTCGGGACAGGGATTTTCTATGGCTACACCTTC.

The chain recombines TRBV6-5 with TRBJ1-2; 7 nucleotides line up with TRBD1. The CDR3 is 16 residues long. J lost 8 bases, V lost 2 bases, and 14 bases had no gene match. Germline loops: CDR1 MNHEY, CDR2 SVGAGI. The CDR3 DNA reads TGTGCCAGCAGTTACAAGGGGGCGGAAGACTATTGGGGCTACACCTTC. Its translation: CASSYKGAEDYWGYTF.

The rearrangement joins TRBV28 to TRBJ2-5; TRBD2 agrees at 12 bases. CDR3 length: 16 amino acids. Per the germline V gene, CDR1 is MDHEN and CDR2 is SYDVKM. Losses at the gene ends were 2 bases for V and 7 bases for J; bases not matched to a gene: 8. CDR3 in amino acids: CASSLATSGSSGTQYF. The CDR3, as DNA: TGTGCCAGCAGTTTAGCGACTAGCGGGAGTTCGGGGACCCAGTACTTC.

The chain uses TRBV19 and TRBJ2-5, with 8 bases that match TRBD2. CDR1 and CDR2 (germline): LNHDA, SQIVND (reference sequence). The V and J ends lost 7 bases and 7 bases, in that order; junction bases with no gene match: 14. The CDR3 covers 15 residues. The CDR3: CASKRAGDPPGTQYF. DNA for the CDR3: TGTGCCAGTAAAAGAGCGGGAGACCCCCCAGGGACCCAGTACTTC.

The J gene is TRBJ2-2, the V gene TRBV9, with 9 bases aligning to TRBD2. Looked up from germline, CDR1 is SGDLS and CDR2 is YYNGEE. The CDR3 runs to 15 residues. V was clipped by 3 bases and J by 5 bases; unmatched bases: 5. CDR3 loop: CASSESGRSTGELFF. CDR3 coding DNA: TGTGCCAGCAGCGAAAGCGGGAGGAGTACCGGGGAGCTGTTTTTT.

The chain has TRBV7-9 and TRBJ2-5; 10 bases fit TRBD2. CDR1 and CDR2 from the germline V gene are SEHNR and FQNEAQ (reference sequence). With V trimmed by 3 bases and J by 3 bases, 1 base remained unmatched. The CDR3 is 14 amino acids. The CDR3, as DNA: TGTGCCAGCAGCTTCACTAGCGGGGAAGAGACCCAGTACTTC. Its translation: CASSFTSGEETQYF.